This T cell receptor (beta chain) was identified during a study of tumor and adjacent non-tumor tissue in lung cancer. About the research overall: There were roughly 11 adenocarcinoma, a couple of squamous cell carcinoma and 1 small cell lung cancer cases. Study conclusions and caveats: Top 100 clones took a larger repertoire share in normal lung. Tumor tissue had significantly higher TCR diversity than normal lung.

No cell sorting was done before RNA was extracted from the tissue. Distant lung tissue was collected more than 3 cm away from the tumor edge. Between August and November 2014, newly diagnosed, chemotherapy-naive lung cancer patients underwent thoracic surgery in China. The CDR3 extends over 15 amino acids. Trimming took off 10 bases at V and 14 bases at J, with 32 bases between the two ends. This clonotype came up once. Its antigen is unknown. A modified ARM-PCR protocol with three rounds of nested PCR amplified TCRbeta. TCRdb independently ran MiXCR on the multiplex PCR reads; one entry per CDR3 protein. The data contain approximately 80,000 distinct CDR3 sequences, approximately 81% of them seen just once; the ten biggest clones take up less than 60%.

Source material: distant non-tumor lung tissue. J is TRBJ1-1 and V is TRBV12-3 or TRBV12-4; weak D call: TRBD1 (5 bases). The clonotype comes from a man between 60 and 70 years old with non-small cell lung cancer. The CDR3 DNA reads TGTGCCAATAGTTTCCCAGGGATACTGAACACTGTAGCATTCTTT. It is translated as CANSFPGILNTVAFF.